The clone carrying this T cell receptor (beta chain) has a count of ten or more. The source of the sample is a study of T cells in Graves' hyperthyroidism and ophthalmopathy. In germline, CDR1 is MNHEY, CDR2 SMNVEV (reference sequence). Trimming took 7 bases from V and 8 from J, leaving 14 bases between them. The CDR3 has 13 amino acids. Cells are PBMCs isolated from over 7.5 ml of fresh blood. Using RNA transcripts as the source, TCR beta CDR3 regions were amplified. A set of HTBI primers served as the primers for a first-round RT-PCR of the TCR CDR3. TCRdb re-called the multiplex PCR reads with MiXCR, one entry per CDR3 protein. The table has a few hundred thousand distinct CDR3 sequences, 15% to 19% seen once.

Sequencing was performed on blood. The V call is TRBV27, the J call TRBJ1-4, with a tentative D call TRBD1 (5 bases). This TCR derives from a woman in her twenties or thirties with Graves' hyperthyroidism. CDR3 sequence (DNA): TGTGCCAGCATGGGCAGGGAGGGGGAAAAACTGTTTTTT. Translating gives CASMGREGEKLFF.